The present T cell receptor (beta chain) was sequenced within a study of T cells in Graves' hyperthyroidism and ophthalmopathy. The germline gives CDR1 LGHDT, CDR2 YNNKEL (reference sequence). The CDR3 is 14 amino acids. V lost 5 bases and J lost 6, with 16 bases in between. This clonotype was recorded a few times. Clinical Activity Scores of at least 3, NOSPECS grades of at least 4 and durations under 3 months characterized ophthalmopathy patients. Lactation, pregnancy, other autoimmune disease or uncontrolled infection excluded patients. TCR beta CDR3 region amplification was performed from RNA transcripts. The HTBI set primed first-round TCR CDR3 RT-PCR. In TCRdb, the multiplex PCR reads were re-called with MiXCR into one record per CDR3 protein. The table has about 250,000 distinct CDR3 sequences, over 20% seen once.

The receptor was derived from a man under 40 with Graves' ophthalmopathy. This chain connects TRBV3-1 to TRBJ1-1; D is ambiguous. Input material: blood. CDR3 loop: CASSLSDKGAEAFF. In DNA form, the CDR3 reads TGTGCCAGCAGCTTATCAGACAAGGGAGCTGAAGCTTTCTTT.